The 15 T cell receptor beta chains listed next were all sequenced from one sample in a study of control samples from healthy donors and cancer patients. Sequencing used immunoSEQ multiplex PCR; TCRdb keeps in-frame clones, though not all of them. The profile covers tens of thousands of clones, with about 94% appearing a single time and about 24% taken by the ten largest. The sequenced sample consisted of blood. The receptor source for this set is a man in his sixties in good health.

In DNA, the CDR3 is TGTGCCAGCAGTTTATATTCCCCGGGACAGGGGACAACTGGGGCCAACGTCCTGACTTTC. It translates to CASSLYSPGQGTTGANVLTF. This chain joins TRBV28 and TRBJ2-6; 10 bases line up with TRBD1. J was trimmed by 2 bases and V by 1 base; bases with no gene match: 11. CDR1 is MDHEN, CDR2 SYDVKM, per germline. The CDR3 covers 20 residues.

The V and J genes are TRBV19 and TRBJ1-5; 9 nucleotides line up with TRBD1. Trimming cost V 4 bases and J 3 bases; bases outside gene matches: 4. Germline V gives CDR1 LNHDA, CDR2 SQIVND (reference sequence). The CDR3 is 15 residues long. The CDR3 loop reads CASSKGQGPNQPQHF. In nucleotides, the CDR3 is TGTGCCAGTAGTAAGGGACAGGGCCCCAATCAGCCCCAGCATTTT.

The rearrangement uses TRBV5-1 and TRBJ2-5; no clear D gene. V was clipped by 1 base and J by 1 base, with 11 bases between them. The CDR3 runs 15 residues. CDR1 SGHRS and CDR2 YFSETQ come from the germline V gene. As DNA, the CDR3 is TGCGCCAGCAGCTTGAAACTTATACCCCAAGAGACCCAGTACTTC. Residues: CASSLKLIPQETQYF.

The V gene is TRBV3-1 (or the pseudogene TRBV3-2), the J gene TRBJ1-6; perhaps TRBD1 as D (6 bases). V was trimmed by 4 bases and J by 5 bases, leaving 9 bases between them. The CDR3 runs to 14 residues. Germline CDR1 reads LGHDT; CDR2 reads YNNKEL (reference sequence). This CDR3 is CASSPGQNNSPLHF. CDR3 sequence (DNA): TGTGCCAGCAGCCCTGGACAGAATAATTCACCCCTCCACTTT.

The chain couples TRBV7-3 to TRBJ2-1; a weak D match, TRBD1 (6 bases). The CDR3 has 12 residues. CDR1 SGHTA and CDR2 FQGTGA come from the germline V gene. V dropped 5 bases and J dropped 12 bases, with 14 bases sitting between them. For the CDR3, the DNA is TGTGCCAGCAGCCCATTCGGACAGACGCAGTTCTTC. Protein product: CASSPFGQTQFF.

This chain links TRBV18 with TRBJ2-1; perhaps TRBD2 as D (5 bases). V was shortened by 4 bases and J by 7 bases, with 17 bases between the two germline ends. The CDR3 runs to 15 residues. Looked up from germline, CDR1 is KGHSH and CDR2 is LQKENI. This CDR3 is CASSLATVSGNEQFF. For the CDR3, the DNA is TGTGCCAGCTCACTAGCGACCGTTTCGGGGAATGAGCAGTTCTTC.

V and J are TRBV27 and TRBJ2-7; weak D call: TRBD1 (6 bases). V lost 6 bases and J lost 3, with 9 bases in between. There are 12 residues in the CDR3. CDR1 is MNHEY, CDR2 SMNVEV, per germline (reference sequence). Here the CDR3 DNA reads TGTGCCAGCAGGGGACAACTCTACGAGCAGTACTTC. The encoded protein is CASRGQLYEQYF.

The rearrangement uses TRBV7-9 and TRBJ1-5; 9 positions match TRBD1. V dropped 5 bases and J dropped 6; count of bases not matched to a gene: 5. In germline, CDR1 is SEHNR, CDR2 FQNEAQ (reference sequence). CDR3 length equals 14 residues. Written as DNA, the CDR3 is TGTGCCAGCAGCCTGGGACAGGGTAGTCAGCCCCAGCATTTT. This translates into CASSLGQGSQPQHF.

Turning to this clone: A read error may produce the germline difference seen at one junction end. The chain is built from TRBV7-7 and TRBJ2-5, with D possibly TRBD2 on 6 matching bases. CDR3 size: 15 residues. Germline V gene data show CDR1 as SSHAT and CDR2 as FNYEAQ (reference sequence). CDR3 sequence: CASSFRESYQETQYF. CDR3 in DNA: TGTGCTAGCAGCTTCCGGGAGTCCTACCAAGAGACCCAGTACTTC.

Note on this clone: One end of the junction varies from germline; a read error may be responsible. This chain links TRBV6-5 with TRBJ2-7, with D maybe TRBD2 (7 bases). CDR3 size: 15 residues. From germline, CDR1 is MNHEY and CDR2 SVGAGI. DNA of the CDR3: TGTGCCAGTAGATCGCAAGGGGGGGCTACCTACGCGCAGTACTTC. This codes for CASRSQGGATYAQYF.

This rearrangement joins TRBV5-5 to TRBJ2-3, with a weak D call TRBD2 (5 bases). The germline CDR1 and CDR2 sequences are SGHKS and YYEKEE (reference sequence). The V end lost 0 bases, the J end lost 1 base, and 15 bases lay between the germline ends. This CDR3 is 17 amino acids long. The CDR3 loop reads CASSLGTGGFGTDTQYF. The CDR3, as DNA: TGTGCCAGCAGCTTGGGGACGGGCGGGTTTGGCACAGATACGCAGTATTTT.

The gene calls are TRBV7-3 and TRBJ1-4; D unclear. Looked up from germline, CDR1 is SGHTA and CDR2 is FQGTGA. Trimming took off 3 bases at V and 1 base at J, with 9 bases between the two ends. This CDR3 spans 15 amino acids. In DNA form, the CDR3 reads TGTGCCAGCAGCTTGGAAGGGTTAACTAATGAAAAACTGTTTTTT. It yields the protein CASSLEGLTNEKLFF.

The chain combines TRBV5-4 with TRBJ2-1; 7 bases agree with TRBD2. V lost 4 bases and J lost 5; bases outside the gene matches: 9. CDR1 and CDR2 from the germline V gene are SGHNT and YYREEE (reference sequence). The CDR3 is 15 residues long. The CDR3 loop reads CASSPPGTTNNEQFF. The CDR3, as DNA: TGTGCCAGCAGCCCGCCCGGGACTACAAACAATGAGCAGTTCTTC.

CDR3 amino acids: CASSLIGSGGPVEQFF. The CDR3 bases are TGTGCCAGCAGTTTAATCGGGTCGGGAGGGCCTGTTGAGCAGTTCTTC. J is TRBJ2-1 and V is TRBV27; 8 nucleotides agree with TRBD2. V dropped 2 bases and J dropped 9; count of bases not matched to a gene: 12. Germline loops: CDR1 MNHEY, CDR2 SMNVEV (reference sequence). This CDR3 has 16 residues.

This sequence joins TRBV6-5 and TRBJ2-1; TRBD2 aligns across 8 bases. V dropped 4 bases and J dropped 9; count of bases not matched to a gene: 8. CDR3 size: 14 residues. Germline V CDR1 and CDR2: MNHEY, SVGAGI. The CDR3 region is CASSLREGLGEQFF. CDR3 nucleotides: TGTGCCAGCAGTTTACGGGAGGGCCTGGGTGAGCAGTTCTTC.